The clone carrying this T cell receptor beta chain was counted ten times or more. Germline V lookup: CDR1 SGHTA, CDR2 FQGTGA. The trim removed 1 base at V and 0 bases at J, leaving 9 bases unmatched. This CDR3 is 18 amino acids long. TCRdb re-analysed the 5' RACE reads in MiXCR, keeping a single row per CDR3 protein. Among tens of thousands of distinct CDR3 sequences, 5.5% to 6.5% were seen once, and the ten largest hold about 6.8%. The data were taken from a study of early T cells in non-severe SARS-CoV-2 infection. V and J are TRBV7-3 and TRBJ1-1; 9 bases fit TRBD1. This sequence was found in an adult who was a healthcare worker with PCR-confirmed SARS-CoV-2 infection or an uninfected control (not recorded which). The sample taken for sequencing was whole blood. The CDR3 DNA reads TGTGCCAGCAGCTTAAGGGCCGGGACAGGGCGCCTGAACACTGAAGCTTTCTTT. Translated, it gives CASSLRAGTGRLNTEAFF.